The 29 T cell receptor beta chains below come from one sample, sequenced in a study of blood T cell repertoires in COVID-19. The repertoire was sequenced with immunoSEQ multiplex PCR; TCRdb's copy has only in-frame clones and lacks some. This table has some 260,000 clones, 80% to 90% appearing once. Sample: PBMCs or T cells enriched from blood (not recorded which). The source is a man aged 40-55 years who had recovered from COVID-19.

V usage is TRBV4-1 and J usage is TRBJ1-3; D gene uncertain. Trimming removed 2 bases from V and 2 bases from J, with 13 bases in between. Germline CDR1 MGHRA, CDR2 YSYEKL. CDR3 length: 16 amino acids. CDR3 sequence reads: CASSQPLVGPGNTIYF. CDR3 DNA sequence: TGCGCCAGCAGCCAACCCCTCGTGGGCCCTGGAAACACCATATATTTT.

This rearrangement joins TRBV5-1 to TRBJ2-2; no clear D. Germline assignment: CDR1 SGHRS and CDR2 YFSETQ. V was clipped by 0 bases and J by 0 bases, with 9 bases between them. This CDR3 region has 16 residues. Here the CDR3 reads CASSLVSRANTGELFF. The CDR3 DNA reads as TGCGCCAGCAGCTTGGTTAGCCGGGCGAACACCGGGGAGCTGTTTTTT.

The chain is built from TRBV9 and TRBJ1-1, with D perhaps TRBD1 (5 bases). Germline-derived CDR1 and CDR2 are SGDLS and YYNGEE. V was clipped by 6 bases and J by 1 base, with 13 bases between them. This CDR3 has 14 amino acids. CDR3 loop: CASNAGLQNTEAFF. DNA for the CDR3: TGTGCCAGCAACGCGGGACTACAGAACACTGAAGCTTTCTTT. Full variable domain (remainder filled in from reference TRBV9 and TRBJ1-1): DSGVTQTPKHLITATGQRVTLRCSPRSGDLSVYWYQQSLDQGLQFLIQYYNGEERAKGNILERFSAQQFPDLHSELNLSSLELGDSALYFCASNAGLQNTEAFFGQGTRLTVV.

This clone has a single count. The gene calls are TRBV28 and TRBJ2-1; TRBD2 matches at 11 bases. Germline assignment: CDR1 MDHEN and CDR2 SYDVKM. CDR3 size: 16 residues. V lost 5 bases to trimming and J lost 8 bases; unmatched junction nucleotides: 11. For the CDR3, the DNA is TGTGCCAGCAGTGGGCCCGGGACTAGCGGTTTGGATGAGCAGTTCTTC. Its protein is CASSGPGTSGLDEQFF.

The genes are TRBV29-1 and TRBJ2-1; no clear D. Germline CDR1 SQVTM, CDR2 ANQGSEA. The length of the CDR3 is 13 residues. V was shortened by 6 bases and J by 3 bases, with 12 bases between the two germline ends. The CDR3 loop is CSVPRSRYNEQFF. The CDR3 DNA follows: TGCAGCGTCCCTAGGTCCCGCTACAATGAGCAGTTCTTC.

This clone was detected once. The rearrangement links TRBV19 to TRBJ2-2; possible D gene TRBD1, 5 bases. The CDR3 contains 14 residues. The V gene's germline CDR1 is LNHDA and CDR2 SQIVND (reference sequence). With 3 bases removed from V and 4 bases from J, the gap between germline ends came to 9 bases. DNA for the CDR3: TGTGCCAGTAGTATTCTACAGGTCACCGGGGAGCTGTTTTTT. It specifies CASSILQVTGELFF.

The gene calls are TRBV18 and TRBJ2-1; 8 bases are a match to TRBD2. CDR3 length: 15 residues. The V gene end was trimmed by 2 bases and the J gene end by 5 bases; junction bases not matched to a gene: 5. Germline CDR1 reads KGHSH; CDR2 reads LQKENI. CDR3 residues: CASSPITSGDNEQFF. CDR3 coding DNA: TGTGCCAGCTCACCAATAACTAGCGGAGACAATGAGCAGTTCTTC.

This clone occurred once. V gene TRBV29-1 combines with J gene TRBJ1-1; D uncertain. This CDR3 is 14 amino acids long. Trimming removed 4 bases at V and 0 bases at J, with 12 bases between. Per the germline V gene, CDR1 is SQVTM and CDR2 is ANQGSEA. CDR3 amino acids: CSVVDTRMNTEAFF. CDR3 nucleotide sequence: TGCAGCGTTGTCGACACCCGGATGAACACTGAAGCTTTCTTT. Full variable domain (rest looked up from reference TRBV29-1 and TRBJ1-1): SAVISQKPSRDICQRGTSLTIQCQVDSQVTMMFWYRQQPGQSLTLIATANQGSEATYESGFVIDKFPISRPNLTFSTLTVSNMSPEDSSIYLCSVVDTRMNTEAFFGQGTRLTVV.

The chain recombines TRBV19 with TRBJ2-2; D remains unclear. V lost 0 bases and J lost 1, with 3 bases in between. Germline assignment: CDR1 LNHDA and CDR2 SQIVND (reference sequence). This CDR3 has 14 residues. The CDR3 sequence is CASSIDKNTGELFF. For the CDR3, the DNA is TGTGCCAGTAGTATAGATAAGAACACCGGGGAGCTGTTTTTT.

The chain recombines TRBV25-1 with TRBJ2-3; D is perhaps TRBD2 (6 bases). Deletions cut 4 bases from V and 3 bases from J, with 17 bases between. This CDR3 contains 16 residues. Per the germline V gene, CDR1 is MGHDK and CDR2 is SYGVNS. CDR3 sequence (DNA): TGTGCCAGCAGTGTCGGGACTCCGAAGAGAACAGATACGCAGTATTTT. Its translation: CASSVGTPKRTDTQYF.

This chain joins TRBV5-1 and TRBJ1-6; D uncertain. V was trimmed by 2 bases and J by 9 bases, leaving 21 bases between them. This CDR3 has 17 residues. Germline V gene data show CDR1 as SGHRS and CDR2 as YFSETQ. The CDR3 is CASSFGQDSLRTSPLHF. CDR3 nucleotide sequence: TGCGCCAGCAGCTTCGGGCAGGACTCCCTAAGGACTTCACCCCTCCACTTT.

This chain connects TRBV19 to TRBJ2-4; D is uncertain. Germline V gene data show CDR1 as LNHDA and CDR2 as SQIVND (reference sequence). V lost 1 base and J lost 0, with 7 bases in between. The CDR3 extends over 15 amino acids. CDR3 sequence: CASSIVTVAKNIQYF. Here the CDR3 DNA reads TGTGCCAGTAGTATAGTCACAGTAGCCAAAAACATTCAGTACTTC.

The CDR3 bases are TGTGCCTGTGCCCAGGGGGCCTACACCGGGGAGCTGTTTTTT. Its protein is CACAQGAYTGELFF. The J gene is TRBJ2-2, the V gene TRBV30, with 8 positions matching TRBD1. The CDR3 length is 14 residues. Germline values: CDR1 GTSNPN, CDR2 SVGIG (reference sequence). Germline trimming cut 6 bases from V and 3 bases from J; bases unmatched to any gene: 6.

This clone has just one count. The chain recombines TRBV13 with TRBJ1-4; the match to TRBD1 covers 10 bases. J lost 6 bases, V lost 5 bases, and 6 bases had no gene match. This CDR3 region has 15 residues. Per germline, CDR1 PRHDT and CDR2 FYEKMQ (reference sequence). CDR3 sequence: CASSHEGQGDEKLFF. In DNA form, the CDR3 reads TGTGCCAGCAGCCATGAAGGACAGGGGGATGAAAAACTGTTTTTT.

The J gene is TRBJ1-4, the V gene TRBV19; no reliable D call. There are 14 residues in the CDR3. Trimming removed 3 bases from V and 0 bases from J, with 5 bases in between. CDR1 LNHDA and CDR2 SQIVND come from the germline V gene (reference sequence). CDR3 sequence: CASSITATNEKLFF. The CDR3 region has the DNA TGTGCCAGTAGTATCACAGCAACTAATGAAAAACTGTTTTTT.

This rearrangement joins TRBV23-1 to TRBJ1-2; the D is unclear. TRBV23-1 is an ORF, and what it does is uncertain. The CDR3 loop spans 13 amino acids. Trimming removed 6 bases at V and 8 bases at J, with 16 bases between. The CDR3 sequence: CASRPDWAQGYTF. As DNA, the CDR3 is TGCGCCAGCAGACCGGACTGGGCGCAGGGCTACACCTTC.

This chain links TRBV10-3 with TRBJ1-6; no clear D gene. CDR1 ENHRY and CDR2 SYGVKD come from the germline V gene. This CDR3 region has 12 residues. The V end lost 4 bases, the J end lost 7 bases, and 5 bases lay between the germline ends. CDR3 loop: CAISAGNSPLHF. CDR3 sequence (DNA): TGTGCCATCAGTGCGGGGAATTCACCCCTCCACTTT.

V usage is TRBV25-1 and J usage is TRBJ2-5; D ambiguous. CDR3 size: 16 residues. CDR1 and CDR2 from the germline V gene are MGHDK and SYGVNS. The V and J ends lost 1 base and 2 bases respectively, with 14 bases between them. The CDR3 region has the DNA TGTGCCAGCAGTGAATTTATCGGCGGCGTTCAAGAGACCCAGTACTTC. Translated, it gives CASSEFIGGVQETQYF.

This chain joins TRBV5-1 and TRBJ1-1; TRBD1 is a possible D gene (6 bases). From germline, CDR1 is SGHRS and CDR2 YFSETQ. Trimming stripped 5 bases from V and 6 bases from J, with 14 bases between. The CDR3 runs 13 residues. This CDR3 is CASRRQGSAEAFF. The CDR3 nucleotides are TGCGCCAGCAGAAGGCAGGGGAGCGCTGAAGCTTTCTTT.

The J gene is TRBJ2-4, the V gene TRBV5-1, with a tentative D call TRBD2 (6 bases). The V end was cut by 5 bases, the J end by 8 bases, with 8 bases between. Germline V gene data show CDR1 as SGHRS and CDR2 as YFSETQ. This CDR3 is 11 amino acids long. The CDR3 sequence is CASREGDIQYF. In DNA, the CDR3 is TGCGCCAGCAGGGAGGGAGACATTCAGTACTTC.

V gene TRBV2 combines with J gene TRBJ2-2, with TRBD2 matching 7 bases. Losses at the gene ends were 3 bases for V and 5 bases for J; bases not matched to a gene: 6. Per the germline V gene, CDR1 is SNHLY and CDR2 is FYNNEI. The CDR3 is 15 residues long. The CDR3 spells CASSDTSVRTGELFF. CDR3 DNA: TGTGCCAGCAGTGATACTAGCGTACGAACCGGGGAGCTGTTTTTT.

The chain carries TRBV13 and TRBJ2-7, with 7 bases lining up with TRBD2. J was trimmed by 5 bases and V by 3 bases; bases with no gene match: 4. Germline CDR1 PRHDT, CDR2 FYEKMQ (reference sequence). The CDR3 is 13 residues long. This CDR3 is CASSFRLADEQYF. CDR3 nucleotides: TGTGCCAGCAGCTTCCGACTAGCAGACGAGCAGTACTTC.

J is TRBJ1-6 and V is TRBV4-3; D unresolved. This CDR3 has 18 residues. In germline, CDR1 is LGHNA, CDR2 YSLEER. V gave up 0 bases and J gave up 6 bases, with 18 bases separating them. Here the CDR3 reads CASSQDREHRTGNSPLHF. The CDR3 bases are TGCGCCAGCAGCCAAGATCGCGAACACCGAACGGGTAATTCACCCCTCCACTTT.

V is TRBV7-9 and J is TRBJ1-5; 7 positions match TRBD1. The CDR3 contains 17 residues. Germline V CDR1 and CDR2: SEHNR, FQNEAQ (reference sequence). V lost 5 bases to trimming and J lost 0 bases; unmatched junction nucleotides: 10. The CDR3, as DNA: TGTGCCAGCAGCCTTTCCCGGGACAGCTATAGCAATCAGCCCCAGCATTTT. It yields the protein CASSLSRDSYSNQPQHF.

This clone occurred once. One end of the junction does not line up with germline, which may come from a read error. The CDR3 DNA sequence: TGTGTCATCAGTGAGTCGTCCAGCGCGAATGAGCAGTTCTTC. It codes for CVISESSSANEQFF. The genes are TRBV10-3 and TRBJ2-1; D unresolved. The V gene's germline CDR1 is ENHRY and CDR2 SYGVKD. CDR3 length equals 14 residues.

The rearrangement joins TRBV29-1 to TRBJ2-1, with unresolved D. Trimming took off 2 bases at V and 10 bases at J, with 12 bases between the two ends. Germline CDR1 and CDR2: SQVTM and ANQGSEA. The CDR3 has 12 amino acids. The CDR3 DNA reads TGCAGCGTTGAACGTGAGGCGTGGGAGCAGTTCTTC. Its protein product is CSVEREAWEQFF.

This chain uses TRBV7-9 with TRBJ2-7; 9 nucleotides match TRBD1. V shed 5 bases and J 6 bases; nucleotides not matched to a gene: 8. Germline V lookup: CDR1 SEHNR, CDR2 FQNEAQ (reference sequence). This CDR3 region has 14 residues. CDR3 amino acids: CASSDIGQGSEQYF. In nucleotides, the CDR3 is TGTGCCAGCAGCGACATCGGACAGGGGAGCGAGCAGTACTTC. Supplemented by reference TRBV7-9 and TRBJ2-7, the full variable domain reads DTGVSQNPRHKITKRGQNVTFRCDPISEHNRLYWYRQTLGQGPEFLTYFQNEAQLEKSRLLSDRFSAERPKGSFSTLEIQRTEQGDSAMYLCASSDIGQGSEQYFGPGTRLTVT.

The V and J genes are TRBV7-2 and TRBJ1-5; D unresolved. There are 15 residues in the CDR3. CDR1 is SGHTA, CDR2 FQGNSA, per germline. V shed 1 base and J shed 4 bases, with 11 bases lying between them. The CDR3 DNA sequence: TGTGCCAGCAGCTTAGTGCCTAGCAGGAATCAGCCCCAGCATTTT. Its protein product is CASSLVPSRNQPQHF.

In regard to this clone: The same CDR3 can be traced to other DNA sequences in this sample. The CDR3 bases are TGCAGCGTTAGGGGGCAGGGAAACACCATATATTTT. This sequence encodes CSVRGQGNTIYF. V gene TRBV29-1 combines with J gene TRBJ1-3, with 7 nucleotides matching TRBD1. From germline, CDR1 is SQVTM and CDR2 ANQGSEA. The CDR3 extends over 12 amino acids. With 5 bases clipped from V and 4 bases from J, the junction kept 2 bases outside the gene matches.